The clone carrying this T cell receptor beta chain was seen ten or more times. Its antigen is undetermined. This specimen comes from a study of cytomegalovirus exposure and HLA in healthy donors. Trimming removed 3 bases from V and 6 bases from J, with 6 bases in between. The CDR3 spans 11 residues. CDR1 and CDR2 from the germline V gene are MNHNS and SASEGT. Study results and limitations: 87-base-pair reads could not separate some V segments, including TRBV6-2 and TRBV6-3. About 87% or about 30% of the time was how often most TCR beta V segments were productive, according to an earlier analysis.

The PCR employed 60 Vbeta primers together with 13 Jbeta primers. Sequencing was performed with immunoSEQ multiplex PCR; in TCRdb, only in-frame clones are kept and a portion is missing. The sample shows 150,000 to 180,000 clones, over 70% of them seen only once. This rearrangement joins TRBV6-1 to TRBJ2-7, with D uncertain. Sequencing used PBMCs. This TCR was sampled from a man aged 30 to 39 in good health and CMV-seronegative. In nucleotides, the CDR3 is TGTGCCAGCAGTGATTTTCGCGAGCAGTACTTC. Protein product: CASSDFREQYF.